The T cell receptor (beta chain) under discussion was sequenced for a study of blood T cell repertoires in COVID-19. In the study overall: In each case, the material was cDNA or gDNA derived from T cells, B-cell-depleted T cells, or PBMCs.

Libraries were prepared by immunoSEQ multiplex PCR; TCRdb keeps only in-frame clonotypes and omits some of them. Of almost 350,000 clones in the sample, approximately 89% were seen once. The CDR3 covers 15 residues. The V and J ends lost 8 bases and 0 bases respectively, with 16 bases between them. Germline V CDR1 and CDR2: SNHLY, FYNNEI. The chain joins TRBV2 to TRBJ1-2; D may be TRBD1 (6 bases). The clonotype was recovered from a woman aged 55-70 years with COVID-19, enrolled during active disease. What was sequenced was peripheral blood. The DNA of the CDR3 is TGTGCCAGCCTACAGGGCCCCAATTCTAACTATGGCTACACCTTC. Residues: CASLQGPNSNYGYTF.